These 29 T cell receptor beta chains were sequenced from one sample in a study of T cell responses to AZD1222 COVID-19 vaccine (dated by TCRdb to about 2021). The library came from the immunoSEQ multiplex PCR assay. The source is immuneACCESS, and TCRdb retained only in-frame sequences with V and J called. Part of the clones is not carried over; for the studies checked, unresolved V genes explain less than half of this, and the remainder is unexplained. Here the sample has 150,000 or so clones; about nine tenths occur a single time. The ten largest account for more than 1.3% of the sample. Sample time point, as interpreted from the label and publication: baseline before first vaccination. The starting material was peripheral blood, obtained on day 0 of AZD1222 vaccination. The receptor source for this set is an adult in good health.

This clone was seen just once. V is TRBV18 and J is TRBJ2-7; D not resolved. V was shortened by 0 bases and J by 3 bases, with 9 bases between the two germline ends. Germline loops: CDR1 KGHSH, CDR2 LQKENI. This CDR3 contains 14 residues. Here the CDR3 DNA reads TGTGCCAGCTCACCACCGTCAGGATACTACGAGCAGTACTTC. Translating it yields CASSPPSGYYEQYF. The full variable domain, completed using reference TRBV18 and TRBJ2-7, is NAGVMQNPRHLVRRRGQEARLRCSPMKGHSHVYWYRQLPEEGLKFMVYLQKENIIDESGMPKERFSAEFPKEGPSILRIQQVVRGDSAAYFCASSPPSGYYEQYFGPGTRLTVT.

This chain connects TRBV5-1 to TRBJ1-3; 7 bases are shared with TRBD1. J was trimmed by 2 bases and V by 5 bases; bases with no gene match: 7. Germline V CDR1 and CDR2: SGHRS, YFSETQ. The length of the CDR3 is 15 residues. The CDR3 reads CASRQGQSAGNTIYF. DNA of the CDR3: TGCGCCAGCAGGCAGGGACAGTCGGCTGGAAACACCATATATTTT.

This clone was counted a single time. The chain's CDR3 is CATTLGGPQDTQYF. The CDR3 DNA is TGTGCCACCACCTTGGGGGGGCCCCAGGATACGCAGTATTTT. The J gene is TRBJ2-3, the V gene TRBV28; D might be TRBD2 (7 bases). Looked up from germline, CDR1 is MDHEN and CDR2 is SYDVKM. CDR3 length equals 14 residues. Trimming stripped 10 bases from V and 6 bases from J, with 20 bases between.

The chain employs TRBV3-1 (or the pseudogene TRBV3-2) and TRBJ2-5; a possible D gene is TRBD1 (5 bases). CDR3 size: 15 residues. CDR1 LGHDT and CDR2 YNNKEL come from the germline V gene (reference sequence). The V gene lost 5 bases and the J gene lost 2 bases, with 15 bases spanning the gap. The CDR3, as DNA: TGTGCCAGCAGCATTAAGACAGTGAAACAAGAGACCCAGTACTTC. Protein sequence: CASSIKTVKQETQYF.

The CDR3 sequence is CASSAVGTPQETQYF. The CDR3 DNA reads TGTGCCAGCAGCGCTGTAGGGACCCCTCAAGAGACCCAGTACTTC. The chain employs TRBV7-2 and TRBJ2-5, with D possibly being TRBD1 or TRBD2 (5 bases each). With 5 bases removed from V and 2 bases from J, the gap between germline ends came to 15 bases. This CDR3 has 15 amino acids. Germline V gene lookup returns CDR1 SGHTA and CDR2 FQGNSA.

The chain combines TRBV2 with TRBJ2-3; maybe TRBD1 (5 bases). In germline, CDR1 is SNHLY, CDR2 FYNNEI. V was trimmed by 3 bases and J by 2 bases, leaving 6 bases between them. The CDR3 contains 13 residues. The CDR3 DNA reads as TGTGCCAGCAGTGACAGGGTCACAGATACGCAGTATTTT. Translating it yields CASSDRVTDTQYF.

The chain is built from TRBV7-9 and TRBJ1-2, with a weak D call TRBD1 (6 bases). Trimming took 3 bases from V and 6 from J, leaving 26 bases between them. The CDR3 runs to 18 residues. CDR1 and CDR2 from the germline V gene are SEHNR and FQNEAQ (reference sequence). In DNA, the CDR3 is TGTGCCAGCAGCTTCGGTCGGGACACCAGCATCCCGAAAAATGGCTACACCTTC. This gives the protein CASSFGRDTSIPKNGYTF.

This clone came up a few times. CDR3 region: CASSLMGGAQPQHF. In nucleotides, the CDR3 is TGTGCCAGCAGCTTAATGGGGGGGGCTCAGCCCCAGCATTTT. J is TRBJ1-5 and V is TRBV7-2, with a tentative D call TRBD1 (6 bases). Germline assignment: CDR1 SGHTA and CDR2 FQGNSA. V lost 2 bases to trimming and J lost 6 bases, with 11 bases between them. The CDR3 spans 14 residues. Together with reference TRBV7-2 and TRBJ1-5, the CDR3 gives the full variable domain: GAGVSQSPSNKVTEKGKDVELRCDPISGHTALYWYRQSLGQGLEFLIYFQGNSAPDKSGLPSDRFSAERTGGSVSTLTIQRTQQEDSAVYLCASSLMGGAQPQHFGDGTRLSIL.

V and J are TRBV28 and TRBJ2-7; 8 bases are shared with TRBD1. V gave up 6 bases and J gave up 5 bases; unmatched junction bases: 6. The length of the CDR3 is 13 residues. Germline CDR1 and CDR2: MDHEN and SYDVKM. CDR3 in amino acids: CASSSGGRNEQYF. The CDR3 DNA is TGTGCCAGCAGCTCAGGGGGCCGGAACGAGCAGTACTTC.

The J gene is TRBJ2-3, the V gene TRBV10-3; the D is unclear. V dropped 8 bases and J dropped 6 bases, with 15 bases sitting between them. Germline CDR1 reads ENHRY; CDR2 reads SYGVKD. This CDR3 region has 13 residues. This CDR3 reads CAIREAMKDTQYF. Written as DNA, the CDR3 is TGTGCCATCCGCGAGGCAATGAAGGATACGCAGTATTTT.

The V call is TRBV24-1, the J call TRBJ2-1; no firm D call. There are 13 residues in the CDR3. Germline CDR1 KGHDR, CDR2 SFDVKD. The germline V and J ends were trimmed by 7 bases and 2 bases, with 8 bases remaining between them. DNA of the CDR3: TGTGCCACCAGGTCAAACACCTACAATGAGCAGTTCTTC. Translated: CATRSNTYNEQFF.

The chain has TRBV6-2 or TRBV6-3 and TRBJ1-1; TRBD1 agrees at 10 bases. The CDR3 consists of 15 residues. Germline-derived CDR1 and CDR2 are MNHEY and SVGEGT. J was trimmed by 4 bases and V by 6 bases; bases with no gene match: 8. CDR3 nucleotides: TGTGCCAGCAGCAGGGACAGGGGAACGAGCACTGAAGCTTTCTTT. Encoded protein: CASSRDRGTSTEAFF.

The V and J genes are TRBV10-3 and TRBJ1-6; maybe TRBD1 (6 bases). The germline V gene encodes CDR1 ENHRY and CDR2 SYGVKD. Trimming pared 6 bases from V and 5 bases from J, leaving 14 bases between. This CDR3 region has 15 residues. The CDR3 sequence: CAIRDGTPNNSPLHF. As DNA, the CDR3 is TGTGCCATCAGAGATGGGACACCTAATAATTCACCCCTCCACTTT.

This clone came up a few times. CDR3 region: CASSQGQAVAEAFF. The CDR3 DNA is TGCGCCAGCAGCCAGGGACAGGCGGTGGCTGAAGCTTTCTTT. The chain joins TRBV5-1 to TRBJ1-1; 8 bases align to TRBD1. The CDR3 extends over 14 amino acids. The germline V gene has CDR1 SGHRS and CDR2 YFSETQ. J gave up 6 bases and V 4 bases, and 8 bases lay outside the gene matches.

The CDR3 loop is CASSTQGSNQPQHF. The CDR3 DNA follows: TGTGCCAGCAGTACACAGGGGAGCAATCAGCCCCAGCATTTT. J is TRBJ1-5 and V is TRBV2; 7 bases agree with TRBD1. This CDR3 has 14 residues. Trimming took 5 bases from V and 1 from J; bases not matched to a gene: 2. The germline V gene has CDR1 SNHLY and CDR2 FYNNEI.

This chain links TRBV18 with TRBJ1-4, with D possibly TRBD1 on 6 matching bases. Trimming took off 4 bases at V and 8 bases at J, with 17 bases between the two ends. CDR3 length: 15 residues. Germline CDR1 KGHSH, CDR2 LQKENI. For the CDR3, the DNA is TGTGCCAGCTCACAAGTCGGGGGACATATCGAAAAACTGTTTTTT. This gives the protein CASSQVGGHIEKLFF.

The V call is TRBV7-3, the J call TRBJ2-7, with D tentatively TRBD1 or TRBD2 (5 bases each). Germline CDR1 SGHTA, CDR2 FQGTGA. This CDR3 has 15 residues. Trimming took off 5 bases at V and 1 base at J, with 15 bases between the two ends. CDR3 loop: CASSPRDDLSYEQYF. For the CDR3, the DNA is TGTGCCAGCAGCCCACGGGACGACCTTTCCTACGAGCAGTACTTC.

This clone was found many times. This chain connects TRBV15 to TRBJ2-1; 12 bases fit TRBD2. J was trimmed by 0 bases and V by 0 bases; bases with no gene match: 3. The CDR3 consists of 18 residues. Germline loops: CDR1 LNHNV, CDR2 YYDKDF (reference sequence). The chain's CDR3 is CATSRDTSGGYSYNEQFF. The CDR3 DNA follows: TGTGCCACCAGCAGAGATACTAGCGGGGGGTACTCCTACAATGAGCAGTTCTTC.

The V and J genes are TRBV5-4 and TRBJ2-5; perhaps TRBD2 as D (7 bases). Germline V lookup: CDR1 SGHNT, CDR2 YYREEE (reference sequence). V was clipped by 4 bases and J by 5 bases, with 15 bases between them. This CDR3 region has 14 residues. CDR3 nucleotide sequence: TGTGCCAGCAGCACCAAGGGGGGGAAGGAGACCCAGTACTTC. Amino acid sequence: CASSTKGGKETQYF. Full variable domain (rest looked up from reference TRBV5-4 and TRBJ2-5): ETGVTQSPTHLIKTRGQQVTLRCSSQSGHNTVSWYQQALGQGPQFIFQYYREEENGRGNFPPRFSGLQFPNYSSELNVNALELDDSALYLCASSTKGGKETQYFGPGTRLLVL.

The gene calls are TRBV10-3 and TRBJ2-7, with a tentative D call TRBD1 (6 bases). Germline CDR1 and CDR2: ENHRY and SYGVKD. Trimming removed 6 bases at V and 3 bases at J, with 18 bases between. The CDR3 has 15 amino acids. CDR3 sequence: CAISGDVGAYYEQYF. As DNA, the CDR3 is TGTGCCATCAGCGGGGACGTGGGGGCCTACTACGAGCAGTACTTC.

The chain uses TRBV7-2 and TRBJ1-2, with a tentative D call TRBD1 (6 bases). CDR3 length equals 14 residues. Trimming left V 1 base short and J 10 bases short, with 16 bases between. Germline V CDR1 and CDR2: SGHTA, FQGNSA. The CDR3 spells CASSLGPSTGAYTF. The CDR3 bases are TGTGCCAGCAGCTTAGGCCCTAGCACGGGGGCCTACACCTTC.

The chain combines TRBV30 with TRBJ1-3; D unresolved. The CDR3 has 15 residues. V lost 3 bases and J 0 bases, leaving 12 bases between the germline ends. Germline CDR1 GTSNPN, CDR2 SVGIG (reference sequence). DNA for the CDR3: TGTGCCTGGAGGATGAAGGGTCGCTCTGGAAACACCATATATTTT. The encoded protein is CAWRMKGRSGNTIYF.

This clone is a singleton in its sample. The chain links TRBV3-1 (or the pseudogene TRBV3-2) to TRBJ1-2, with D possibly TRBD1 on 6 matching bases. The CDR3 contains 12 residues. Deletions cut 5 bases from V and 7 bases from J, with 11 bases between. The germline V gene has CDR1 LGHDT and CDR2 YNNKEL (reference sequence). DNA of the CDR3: TGTGCCAGCAGCAGGGGACAAACTGGCTACACCTTC. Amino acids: CASSRGQTGYTF.

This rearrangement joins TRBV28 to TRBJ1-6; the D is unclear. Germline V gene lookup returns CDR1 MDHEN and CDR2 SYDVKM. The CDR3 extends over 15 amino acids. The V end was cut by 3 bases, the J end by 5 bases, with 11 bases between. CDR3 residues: CASSFKGRHNSPLHF. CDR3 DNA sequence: TGTGCCAGCAGTTTTAAAGGGAGGCATAATTCACCCCTCCACTTT.

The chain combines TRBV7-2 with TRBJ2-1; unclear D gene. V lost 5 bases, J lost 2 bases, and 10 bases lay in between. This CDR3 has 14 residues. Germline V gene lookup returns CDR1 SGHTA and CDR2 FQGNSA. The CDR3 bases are TGTGCCAGCAGCCCGACCAGAACCTACAATGAGCAGTTCTTC. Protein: CASSPTRTYNEQFF.

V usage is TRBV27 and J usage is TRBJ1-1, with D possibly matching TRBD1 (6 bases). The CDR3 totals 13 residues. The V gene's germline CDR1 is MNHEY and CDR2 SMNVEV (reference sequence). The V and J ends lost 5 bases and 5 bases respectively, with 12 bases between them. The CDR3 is CASSNRERTEAFF. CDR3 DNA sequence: TGTGCCAGCAGTAACAGGGAGAGAACTGAAGCTTTCTTT.

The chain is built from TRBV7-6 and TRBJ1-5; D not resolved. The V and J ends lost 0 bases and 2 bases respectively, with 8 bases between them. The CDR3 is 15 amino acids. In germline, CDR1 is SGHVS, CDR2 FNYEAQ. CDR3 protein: CASSLAPDGNQPQHF. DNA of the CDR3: TGTGCCAGCAGCTTAGCGCCAGACGGCAATCAGCCCCAGCATTTT.

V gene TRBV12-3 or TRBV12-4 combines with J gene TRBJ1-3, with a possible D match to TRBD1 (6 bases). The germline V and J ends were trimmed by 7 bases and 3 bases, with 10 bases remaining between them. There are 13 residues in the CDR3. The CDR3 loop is CASTDRHGNTIYF. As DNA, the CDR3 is TGTGCCAGCACCGACAGGCATGGAAACACCATATATTTT.

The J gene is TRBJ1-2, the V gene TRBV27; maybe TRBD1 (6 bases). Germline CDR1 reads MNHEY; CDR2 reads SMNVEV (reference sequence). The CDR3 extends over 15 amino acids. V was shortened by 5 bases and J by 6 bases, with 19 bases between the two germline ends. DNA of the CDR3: TGTGCCAGCAGTAGAACAGGGTTGAGTTCTGATGGCTACACCTTC. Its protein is CASSRTGLSSDGYTF.